This T cell receptor beta chain was sequenced for a study of blood T cell repertoires in COVID-19. The wider study: Acute and convalescent COVID-19 specimens originated in the United States, Italy and Spain. The cDNA or gDNA used as material had been derived from T cells, B-cell-depleted T cells, or PBMCs.

Original processing methods: Estimation of nucleated cell counts was performed using reference gene primer amplification. TCRdb's table, derived via immunoSEQ multiplex PCR, lists solely in-frame clones and lacks some. V, J and clone size reflect that table, while D and trimming were determined from the DNA. The sample includes approximately 9,800 clones, roughly 80% of them seen just once. The CDR3 spans 14 residues. Trimming stripped 4 bases from V and 8 bases from J, with 18 bases between. CDR1 LGHDT and CDR2 YNNKEL come from the germline V gene (reference sequence). This clonotype was obtained from a man between 65 and 85 years old with active COVID-19. The sequenced sample consisted of peripheral blood. This chain connects TRBV3-1 (or the pseudogene TRBV3-2) to TRBJ2-7; a possible D gene is TRBD2 (6 bases). CDR3 amino acids: CASSPRDSRRKQYF. The CDR3 DNA reads as TGTGCCAGCAGCCCCAGGGACTCACGGAGGAAGCAGTACTTC.